A single count supports the clone carrying this TCR beta chain. The sample originates from a study of shared T cell receptors in the human thymus. The protocol was immunoSEQ multiplex PCR, while the TCRdb copy is restricted to in-frame clones and leaves out a portion. Of about 730,000 clones in the sample, roughly 85% were seen once. V was cut by 0 bases and J by 3 bases, with 13 bases left in between. This CDR3 has 16 residues. The germline CDR1 and CDR2 sequences are SGDLS and YYNGEE. These data were likewise used in another study, on human thymus T cells. Turning to that study: From resections taken during corrective heart surgery, the thymus tissue was obtained.

Sequencing used thymocytes. This chain joins TRBV9 and TRBJ1-3, with no clear D. This TCR was sampled from a girl younger than two with a congenital heart defect. CDR3 DNA sequence: TGTGCCAGCAGCGTAGATCCAGGTCGATATGGAAACACCATATATTTT. As protein: CASSVDPGRYGNTIYF.